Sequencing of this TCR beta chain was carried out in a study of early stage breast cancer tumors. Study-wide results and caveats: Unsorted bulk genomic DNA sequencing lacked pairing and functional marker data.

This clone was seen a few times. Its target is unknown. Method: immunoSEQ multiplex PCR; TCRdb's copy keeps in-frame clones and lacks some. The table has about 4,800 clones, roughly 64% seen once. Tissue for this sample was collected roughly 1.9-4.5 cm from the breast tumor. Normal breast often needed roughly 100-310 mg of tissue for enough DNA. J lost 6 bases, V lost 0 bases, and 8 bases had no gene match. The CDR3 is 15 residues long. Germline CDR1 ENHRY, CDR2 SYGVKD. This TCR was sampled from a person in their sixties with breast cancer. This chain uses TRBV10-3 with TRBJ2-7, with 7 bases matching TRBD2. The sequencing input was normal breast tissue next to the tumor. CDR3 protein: CAISESGGVNREQYF. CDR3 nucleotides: TGTGCCATCAGTGAGTCGGGAGGGGTGAACCGCGAGCAGTACTTC.